The 21 T cell receptor beta chains presented below share a single source sample, sequenced in a study of regulatory T cells in long-lasting Graves disease. Arm-PCR of CDR3 regions with iRepertoire HTBI primers generated TCR beta libraries. TCRdb reprocessed the multiplex PCR reads with MiXCR, giving one entry per CDR3 protein. This table has 500,000 or so distinct CDR3 sequences, under 20% appearing once. Time point of the sample: newly diagnosed GD, antithyroid drugs for less than 3 months. The TCR library was made from RNA extracted from PBMCs. Separately, the same data were catalogued under a study of T cells in Graves' hyperthyroidism and ophthalmopathy.

This specimen was peripheral blood mononuclear cells (PBMCs), taken at new diagnosis, from a patient treated with antithyroid drugs. All receptors come from a man in his forties or fifties with Graves disease.

J is TRBJ2-3 and V is TRBV10-3; 9 bases map to TRBD2. Per the germline V gene, CDR1 is ENHRY and CDR2 is SYGVKD. The CDR3 has 20 amino acids. V lost 0 bases to trimming and J lost 5 bases; unmatched junction nucleotides: 18. CDR3 in amino acids: CAISESRTQREAHGEDTQYF. The CDR3 DNA is TGTGCCATCAGTGAGTCAAGGACCCAGCGGGAGGCCCACGGGGAAGATACGCAGTATTTT.

Concerning this clonotype: It may be a read error: a sequence one base away is much more abundant. The chain carries TRBV6-2 or TRBV6-3 and TRBJ2-5; D remains unclear. Trimming left V 2 bases short and J 7 bases short, with 17 bases between. This CDR3 has 15 amino acids. From germline, CDR1 is MNHEY and CDR2 SVGEGT. The CDR3 sequence is CASSYAGHPLGTQYF. The CDR3, as DNA: TGTGCCAGCAGTTACGCCGGCCACCCCCTAGGGACCCAGTACTTC.

This clonotype was detected a few times. The chain is built from TRBV18 and TRBJ1-5, with a weak D call TRBD1 (5 bases). The ends were cut back, 5 bases at V and 7 bases at J, with 15 bases in the middle. CDR1 and CDR2 (germline): KGHSH, LQKENI. The CDR3 is 14 residues long. The CDR3 region has the DNA TGTGCCAGCTCAATCTGGGGGGTGGACCAGCCCCAGCATTTT. This gives the protein CASSIWGVDQPQHF.

This clonotype was detected only once. Possible read error: a much larger clone is one base away. The rearrangement joins TRBV3-1 to TRBJ1-4, with D maybe TRBD1 (6 bases). The CDR3 runs 15 residues. The V gene's germline CDR1 is LGHDT and CDR2 YNNKEL (reference sequence). Here the CDR3 reads CASSQVGRGWEKPFF. CDR3 nucleotide sequence: TGTGCCAGCAGCCAAGTGGGCAGGGGATGGGAAAAACCGTTTTTT.

A note on this clonotype: This may come from a read error, since a much larger clone is one base off. This chain connects TRBV6-2 or TRBV6-3 to TRBJ1-5; 9 bases fit TRBD1. The CDR3 sequence is 15 residues long. V shed 5 bases, J shed 0 bases, and the junction held 2 bases outside the gene matches. The germline V gene has CDR1 MNHEY and CDR2 SVGEGT. CDR3 region: CASSRDRDSNQPQHF. CDR3 sequence (DNA): TGTGCCAGCAGTAGGGACAGGGATAGCAATCAGCCCCAGCATTTT.

J is TRBJ1-2 and V is TRBV28, with a possible D match to TRBD1 (6 bases). The CDR3 totals 17 residues. Germline V gene sequence: CDR1 MDHEN, CDR2 SYDVKM. The ends were cut back, 3 bases at V and 8 bases at J, with 25 bases in the middle. CDR3 protein: CASSLASGSTGGRGYTF. CDR3 DNA: TGTGCCAGCAGTTTGGCCTCGGGGTCAACCGGGGGCAGGGGCTACACCTTC.

This clonotype showed up just once. The CDR3 sequence: CSVGSQRITDTQYF. The CDR3 DNA sequence: TGCAGCGTTGGGAGCCAGCGGATCACAGATACGCAGTATTTT. This chain connects TRBV29-1 to TRBJ2-3, with D possibly matching TRBD2 (5 bases). Germline loops: CDR1 SQVTM, CDR2 ANQGSEA. This CDR3 region has 14 residues. The germline V and J ends were trimmed by 4 bases and 2 bases, with 13 bases remaining between them.

V and J are TRBV18 and TRBJ2-3; tentatively, D is TRBD1 or TRBD2 (5 bases each). CDR3 length equals 16 residues. Germline loops: CDR1 KGHSH, CDR2 LQKENI. Trimming left V 6 bases short and J 3 bases short, with 19 bases between. DNA for the CDR3: TGTGCCAGCTCCCGCTTCCGGGACGGGATGACAGATACGCAGTATTTT. Translation gives CASSRFRDGMTDTQYF.

The sample holds many counts of this clonotype. The chain has TRBV11-2 and TRBJ1-1; D remains ambiguous. The CDR3 runs to 14 residues. The germline gives CDR1 SGHAT, CDR2 FQNNGV. Trimming took 0 bases from V and 8 from J, leaving 13 bases between them. The CDR3 loop is CASSLDSARGEAFF. CDR3 sequence (DNA): TGTGCCAGCAGCTTAGATTCGGCGCGAGGCGAAGCTTTCTTT. The entire variable domain, with the rest obtained from reference TRBV11-2 and TRBJ1-1, is as follows: EAGVAQSPRYKIIEKRQSVAFWCNPISGHATLYWYQQILGQGPKLLIQFQNNGVVDDSQLPKDRFSAERLKGVDSTLKIQPAKLEDSAVYLCASSLDSARGEAFFGQGTRLTVV.

This clonotype was picked up many times. The J gene is TRBJ2-5, the V gene TRBV9; perhaps D is TRBD1 or TRBD2 (6 bases each). V was clipped by 10 bases and J by 3 bases, with 19 bases between them. CDR1 and CDR2 (germline): SGDLS, YYNGEE. This CDR3 is built from 14 residues. This chain's CDR3 is CASEKGGFEETQYF. The CDR3 coding sequence is TGTGCCTCCGAAAAGGGGGGATTCGAAGAGACCCAGTACTTC.

There are many counts of this clonotype. The chain employs TRBV28 and TRBJ2-7, with D unresolved. The germline V and J ends were trimmed by 5 bases and 5 bases, with 7 bases remaining between them. The CDR3 sequence is 11 residues long. Germline assignment: CDR1 MDHEN and CDR2 SYDVKM. The CDR3 coding sequence is TGTGCCAGCAGTGGTCAGCACGAGCAGTACTTC. This codes for CASSGQHEQYF.

The chain has TRBV20-1 and TRBJ2-7; TRBD2 aligns across 7 bases. The CDR3 covers 14 residues. The germline gives CDR1 DFQATT, CDR2 SNEGSKA (reference sequence). V lost 3 bases, J lost 6 bases, and 11 bases stayed unmatched. The CDR3 reads CSAREAGKRLEQYF. CDR3 bases: TGCAGTGCTAGGGAAGCGGGAAAACGCCTCGAGCAGTACTTC.

The chain links TRBV4-1 to TRBJ2-2; D possibly corresponds to TRBD2 (7 bases). Trimming cost V 0 bases and J 5 bases, with 16 bases left between them. The CDR3 runs 17 residues. From germline, CDR1 is MGHRA and CDR2 YSYEKL. CDR3 sequence: CASSQERGGGYTGELFF. CDR3 nucleotides: TGCGCCAGCAGCCAAGAGAGGGGAGGGGGGTATACCGGGGAGCTGTTTTTT.

Ten or more counts support this clonotype. The rearrangement joins TRBV11-2 to TRBJ2-3; the D gene is possibly TRBD1 (6 bases). The CDR3 loop spans 16 amino acids. The V gene lost 2 bases and the J gene lost 2 bases, with 14 bases spanning the gap. The V gene's germline CDR1 is SGHAT and CDR2 FQNNGV. CDR3 residues: CASSLLPGHNTDTQYF. CDR3 nucleotides: TGTGCCAGCAGCTTATTACCGGGACACAACACAGATACGCAGTATTTT.

This clonotype was seen at least ten times. The chain combines TRBV15 with TRBJ2-3; D unclear. V lost 2 bases and J lost 1, with 7 bases in between. Germline values: CDR1 LNHNV, CDR2 YYDKDF (reference sequence). This CDR3 has 14 residues. Here the CDR3 DNA reads TGTGCCACCAGCAGATCGCCCGGCACAGATACGCAGTATTTT. Translating it yields CATSRSPGTDTQYF.

As for this clonotype: This likely stems from a read error, as it lies one base from a far larger clone. The CDR3 does not end in the conserved phenylalanine or tryptophan, so this is likely a read error. The CDR3 protein is CASRMGLAGVTDTQYL. The CDR3 nucleotides are TGTGCCAGCAGAATGGGACTAGCGGGAGTAACAGATACGCAGTATCTT. The J gene is TRBJ2-3, the V gene TRBV11-2; 14 bases match TRBD2. The junction had 5 bases not matched to a gene; V was cut back by 6 bases and J by 3 bases. The CDR3 length is 16 residues. Germline values: CDR1 SGHAT, CDR2 FQNNGV.

This clonotype was seen ten or more times. The genes are TRBV20-1 and TRBJ2-3; no reliable D call. Trimming took off 7 bases at V and 4 bases at J, with 9 bases between the two ends. Germline CDR1 reads DFQATT; CDR2 reads SNEGSKA (reference sequence). The CDR3 length is 11 residues. The chain's CDR3 is CSVSGADTQYF. CDR3 nucleotides: TGCAGTGTGTCTGGGGCAGATACGCAGTATTTT.

This clonotype occurred many times. The J gene is TRBJ2-1, the V gene TRBV28; possible D gene TRBD2, 5 bases. There are 15 residues in the CDR3. Per the germline V gene, CDR1 is MDHEN and CDR2 is SYDVKM. V was trimmed by 6 bases and J by 0 bases, leaving 12 bases between them. CDR3 sequence: CASRLGGSSYNEQFF. Here the CDR3 DNA reads TGTGCCAGCAGATTAGGAGGAAGCTCCTACAATGAGCAGTTCTTC.

This clonotype was found many times. The chain is built from TRBV7-9 and TRBJ2-7; maybe TRBD2 (5 bases). CDR3 length: 14 amino acids. Germline CDR1 is SEHNR and CDR2 is FQNEAQ (reference sequence). The V gene lost 2 bases and the J gene lost 2 bases, with 10 bases spanning the gap. The CDR3 nucleotides are TGTGCCAGCAGCTTACCGGGAAACCCCTACGAGCAGTACTTC. This translates into CASSLPGNPYEQYF.

This clonotype appeared many times. The CDR3 nucleotides read TGTGCCAGCAGCTTAGAACTAGCGGGAGTTATCGACGAGCAGTACTTC. Translation: CASSLELAGVIDEQYF. The chain recombines TRBV11-2 with TRBJ2-7, with TRBD2 identical over 11 bases. The CDR3 has 16 residues. Trimming cost V 0 bases and J 5 bases; bases outside gene matches: 6. Germline CDR1 is SGHAT and CDR2 is FQNNGV.

This clonotype appeared a few times. The V call is TRBV19, the J call TRBJ1-5; 10 bases map to TRBD1. Per the germline V gene, CDR1 is LNHDA and CDR2 is SQIVND (reference sequence). The V gene end was trimmed by 5 bases and the J gene end by 1 base; junction bases not matched to a gene: 11. The CDR3 totals 18 residues. The CDR3 nucleotides are TGTGCCAGTAGTCCGCGGACAGGGGGAAGTAAAAGCAATCAGCCCCAGCATTTT. It yields the protein CASSPRTGGSKSNQPQHF. Combining the CDR3 with reference TRBV19 and TRBJ1-5 gives the whole variable domain DGGITQSPKYLFRKEGQNVTLSCEQNLNHDAMYWYRQDPGQGLRLIYYSQIVNDFQKGDIAEGYSVSREKKESFPLTVTSAQKNPTAFYLCASSPRTGGSKSNQPQHFGDGTRLSIL.